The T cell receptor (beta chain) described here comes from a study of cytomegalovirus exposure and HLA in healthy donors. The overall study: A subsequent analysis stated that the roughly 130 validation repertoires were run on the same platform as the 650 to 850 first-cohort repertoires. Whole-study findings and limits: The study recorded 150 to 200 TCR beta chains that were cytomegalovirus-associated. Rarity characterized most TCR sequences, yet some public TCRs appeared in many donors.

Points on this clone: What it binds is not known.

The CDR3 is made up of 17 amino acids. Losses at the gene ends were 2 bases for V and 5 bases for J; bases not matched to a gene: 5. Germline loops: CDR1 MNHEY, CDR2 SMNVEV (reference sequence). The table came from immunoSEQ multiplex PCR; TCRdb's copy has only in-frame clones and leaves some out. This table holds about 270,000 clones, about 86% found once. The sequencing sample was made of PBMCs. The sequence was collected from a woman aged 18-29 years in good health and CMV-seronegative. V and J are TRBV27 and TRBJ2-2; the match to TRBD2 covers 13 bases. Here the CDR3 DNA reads TGTGCCAGCAGTTTAGTACTAGCGGGAGGGCGGACCGGGGAGCTGTTTTTT. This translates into CASSLVLAGGRTGELFF.